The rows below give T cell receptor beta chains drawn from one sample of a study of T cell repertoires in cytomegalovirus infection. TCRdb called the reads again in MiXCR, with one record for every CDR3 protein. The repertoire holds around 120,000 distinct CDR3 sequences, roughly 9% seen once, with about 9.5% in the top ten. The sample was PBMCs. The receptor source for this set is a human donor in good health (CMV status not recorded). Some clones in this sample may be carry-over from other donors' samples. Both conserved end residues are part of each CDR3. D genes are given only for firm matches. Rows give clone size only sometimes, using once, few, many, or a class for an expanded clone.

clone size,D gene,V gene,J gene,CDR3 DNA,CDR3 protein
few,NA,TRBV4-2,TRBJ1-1,TGTGCCAGCAGCCAAGGGGGGACCGCGAACACTGAAGCTTTCTTT,CASSQGGTANTEAFF
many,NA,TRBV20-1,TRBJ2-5,TGCAGTGCTAGAGATCGGAGCCGGGACAAAGGGGAGACCCAGTACTTC,CSARDRSRDKGETQYF
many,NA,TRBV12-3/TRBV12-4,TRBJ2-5,TGTGCCAGCAGTTTAAGAGGCGTTAGGCAGTACTTC,CASSLRGVRQYF
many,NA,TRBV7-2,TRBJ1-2,TGTGCCAGCACCTCAGAATGGCAGGGCCATGGCTACACCTTC,CASTSEWQGHGYTF
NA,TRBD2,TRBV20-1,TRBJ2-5,TGCAGTGCTAGAGTGGGAGGGTTGGAGACCCAGTACTTC,CSARVGGLETQYF
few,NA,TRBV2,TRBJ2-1,TGTGCCACCGACAGTCCTTCTTCTCGCAATGAGCAGTTCTTC,CATDSPSSRNEQFF
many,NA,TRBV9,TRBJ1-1,TGTGCCAGCAGCGTTAGACCCGACGGGAACACTGAAGCTTTCTTT,CASSVRPDGNTEAFF
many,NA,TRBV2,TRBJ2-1,TGTGCCAGCGGGGGGGGCCACCTTTACAATGAGCAGTTCTTC,CASGGGHLYNEQFF
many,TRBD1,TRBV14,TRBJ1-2,TGTGCCAGCAGCCCACAGGGGTTCTATGGCTACACCTTC,CASSPQGFYGYTF
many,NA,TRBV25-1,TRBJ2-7,TGTGCCAGCAGTGCGCCGGGGGCCTACGAGCAGTACTTC,CASSAPGAYEQYF
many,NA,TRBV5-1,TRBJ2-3,TGCGCCAGCAGGCCAGGGGCTTCCACAGATACGCAGTATTTT,CASRPGASTDTQYF
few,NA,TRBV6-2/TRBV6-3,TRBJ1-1,TGTGCCAGCAGTTCGGGACCCGTGGAAGCTTTCTTT,CASSSGPVEAFF
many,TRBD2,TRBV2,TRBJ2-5,TGTGCCAGCAGTGATTCGCTAGCGGTATACGACCAAGAGACCCAGTACTTC,CASSDSLAVYDQETQYF
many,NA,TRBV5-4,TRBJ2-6,TGTGCCAGCAGCTCGGCCGGGGCCAACGTCCTGACTTTC,CASSSAGANVLTF
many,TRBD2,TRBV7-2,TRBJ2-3,TGTGCCAGCAGCTCTACCGGGGGGGGGCGAGATACGCAGTATTTT,CASSSTGGGRDTQYF
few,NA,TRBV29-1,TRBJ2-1,TGCAGCCGGAAGGACAGATACAATGAGCAGTTCTTC,CSRKDRYNEQFF
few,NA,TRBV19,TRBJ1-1,TGTGCCAGTAGTCTAACTCGGACAGTGAACACTGAAGCTTTCTTT,CASSLTRTVNTEAFF
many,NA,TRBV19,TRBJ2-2,TGTGCCAGTAAGCGGAACGAGAACACCGGGGAGCTGTTTTTT,CASKRNENTGELFF
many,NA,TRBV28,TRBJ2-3,TGTGCCAGCAGCAGCGACGGTTCTAGCACAGATACGCAGTATTTT,CASSSDGSSTDTQYF
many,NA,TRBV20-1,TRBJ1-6,TGCAGTGCTAACGCGGGCCAGGGTCGGATCACCCTCCACTTT,CSANAGQGRITLHF
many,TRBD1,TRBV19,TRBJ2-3,TGTGCCAGTACCGGACAGGGCACAGATACGCAGTATTTT,CASTGQGTDTQYF
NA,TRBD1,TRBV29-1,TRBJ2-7,TGCAGCGCCGCGACAGGGATAGGCTACGAGCAGTACTTC,CSAATGIGYEQYF
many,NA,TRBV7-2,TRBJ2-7,TGTGCCAGCAGCTTAATACGCTACGAGCAGTACTTC,CASSLIRYEQYF
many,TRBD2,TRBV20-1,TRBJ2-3,TGCAGTGCTAGCCGAGATCCAGCAGCGGGCGGGGGGTCCCAGTATTTT,CSASRDPAAGGGSQYF
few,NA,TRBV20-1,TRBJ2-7,TGCAGTGCTAGAGATGGGGACCGACCCTACGAGCAGTACTTC,CSARDGDRPYEQYF
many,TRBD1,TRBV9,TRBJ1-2,TGTGCCAGCAGCGTAGGAACAGGGGGTAGCGGCTATGGCTACACCTTC,CASSVGTGGSGYGYTF
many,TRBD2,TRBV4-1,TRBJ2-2,TGCGCCAGCAGCCAAGTGTTTAGCGGGGGGGCTCAGATAACCGGGGAGCTGTTTTTT,CASSQVFSGGAQITGELFF
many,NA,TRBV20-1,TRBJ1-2,TGCAGTGCAGGAGAGAGTTCGTCCTATGGCTACACCTTC,CSAGESSSYGYTF